The 16 T cell receptor beta chains given below trace back to one sample, sequenced in a study of read filtering for tumor transcriptome and immune sequencing. From 300 to 450 ng of RNA, a library with molecular barcoded alpha/delta and beta/gamma adaptors was made. Via MiXCR, TCRdb re-called the reads, giving one row per CDR3 protein. The repertoire holds 130,000 or so distinct CDR3 sequences, with about 13% as singletons. The source material was a population of CD138-negative cells sorted from bone marrow. These receptors were taken from a donor at least 40 years old with multiple myeloma.

There are many counts of this clonotype. V and J are TRBV29-1 and TRBJ2-3, with D possibly TRBD2 on 5 matching bases. The CDR3 sequence is 13 residues long. V gave up 6 bases and J gave up 7 bases, with 17 bases separating them. Germline-derived CDR1 and CDR2 are SQVTM and ANQGSEA. For the CDR3, the DNA is TGCAGCGTCCCTGGGAGTTCTCTCAATACGCAGTATTTT. Its translation is CSVPGSSLNTQYF.

This clonotype was seen repeatedly, ten times or more. The rearrangement links TRBV14 to TRBJ2-1; D is unresolved. Trimming cost V 3 bases and J 0 bases, with 12 bases left between them. The CDR3 covers 16 residues. Germline CDR1 is SGHDN and CDR2 is FVKESK. This CDR3 is CASSQASSVSYNEQFF. For the CDR3, the DNA is TGTGCCAGCAGCCAGGCCTCATCCGTCTCCTACAATGAGCAGTTCTTC. The whole variable domain, filled in from reference TRBV14 and TRBJ2-1, reads EAGVTQFPSHSVIEKGQTVTLRCDPISGHDNLYWYRRVMGKEIKFLLHFVKESKQDESGMPNNRFLAERTGGTYSTLKVQPAELEDSGVYFCASSQASSVSYNEQFFGPGTRLTVL.

This clonotype was found many times. The chain joins TRBV6-6 to TRBJ2-3; 7 positions agree with TRBD2. Losses at the gene ends were 2 bases for V and 2 bases for J; bases not matched to a gene: 4. CDR3 size: 15 residues. Germline CDR1 is MNHNY and CDR2 is SVGAGI (reference sequence). DNA for the CDR3: TGTGCCAGCAGTTACGGGCGGGAGTACACAGATACGCAGTATTTT. It encodes CASSYGREYTDTQYF.

This clonotype has just a few counts. This could be a read error, since a much larger clone is one nucleotide away. The chain links TRBV7-9 to TRBJ2-1, with D tentatively TRBD2 (6 bases). Germline-derived CDR1 and CDR2 are SEHNR and FQNEAQ (reference sequence). This CDR3 is 15 amino acids long. As DNA, the CDR3 is TGTGCCAGCAGCTTCGTAGGGAGGCGGGGCAATGAGCAGATCTTC. It translates to CASSFVGRRGNEQIF.

This clonotype appeared many times. The J gene is TRBJ2-1, the V gene TRBV5-6; TRBD2 aligns across 13 bases. Trimming removed 3 bases from V and 6 bases from J; junction bases left unmatched: 9. Germline V gene data show CDR1 as SGHDT and CDR2 as YYEEEE. The CDR3 totals 17 residues. The CDR3 sequence: CASSWGTSGNLGNEQFF. The DNA for the CDR3 is TGTGCCAGCAGCTGGGGGACTAGCGGGAACCTCGGCAATGAGCAGTTCTTC. Drawing the rest from reference TRBV5-6 and TRBJ2-1, the complete variable domain is DAGVTQSPTHLIKTRGQQVTLRCSPKSGHDTVSWYQQALGQGPQFIFQYYEEEERQRGNFPDRFSGHQFPNYSSELNVNALLLGDSALYLCASSWGTSGNLGNEQFFGPGTRLTVL.

The table lists this clonotype with a few counts. The gene calls are TRBV10-3 and TRBJ2-5; a weak D match, TRBD2 (5 bases). Trimming stripped 0 bases from V and 9 bases from J, with 26 bases between. In germline, CDR1 is ENHRY, CDR2 SYGVKD. The length of the CDR3 is 18 residues. The CDR3 loop reads CAISESPPRRGRESPQYF. Here the CDR3 DNA reads TGTGCCATCAGTGAGTCCCCTCCCCGTCGGGGAAGGGAGAGCCCCCAGTACTTC.

This clonotype was found many times. The chain couples TRBV19 to TRBJ2-1, with 8 bases fitting TRBD1. Germline lookup yields CDR1 LNHDA and CDR2 SQIVND (reference sequence). The V gene end was trimmed by 6 bases and the J gene end by 6 bases; junction bases not matched to a gene: 7. This CDR3 is 14 amino acids long. In nucleotides, the CDR3 is TGTGCCAGTAGCCAAGGACAGGGATCCAATGAGCAGTTCTTC. This translates into CASSQGQGSNEQFF.

This clonotype appeared once. A much larger clone differs from this one at a single base, so this may be a read error. The chain has TRBV20-1 and TRBJ2-1; D may be TRBD1 or TRBD2 (5 bases each). CDR3 size: 15 residues. Per the germline V gene, CDR1 is DFQATT and CDR2 is SNEGSKA (reference sequence). The CDR3 DNA follows: TGCAGTGCTAGAGATCAACCGGGGACCTACAATGAGCGGTTCTTC. Translated, it gives CSARDQPGTYNERFF.

This clonotype was recorded many times. The chain carries TRBV20-1 and TRBJ2-5, with TRBD1 as a possible D gene (5 bases). The V end was cut by 3 bases, the J end by 3 bases, with 8 bases between. The CDR3 totals 12 residues. Germline assignment: CDR1 DFQATT and CDR2 SNEGSKA (reference sequence). The CDR3 region is CSARGREETQYF. The CDR3 DNA sequence: TGCAGTGCTAGGGGCAGGGAAGAGACCCAGTACTTC.

This clonotype was seen ten or more times. The genes are TRBV7-8 and TRBJ1-1; a weak D match, TRBD1 (5 bases). Germline V lookup: CDR1 SGHVS, CDR2 FQNEAQ. This CDR3 comprises 15 residues. The V end was cut by 4 bases, the J end by 1 base, with 13 bases between. The CDR3 reads CASSSREGTNTEAFF. In nucleotides, the CDR3 is TGTGCCAGCAGCTCCAGGGAAGGAACGAACACTGAAGCTTTCTTT.

This clonotype was recorded many times. V usage is TRBV20-1 and J usage is TRBJ2-7, with D hard to call. Germline V gene sequence: CDR1 DFQATT, CDR2 SNEGSKA (reference sequence). The CDR3 runs to 11 residues. The V end lost 0 bases, the J end lost 4 bases, and 4 bases lay between the germline ends. The CDR3: CSARDQYEQYF. The CDR3 DNA reads TGCAGTGCTAGAGATCAATACGAGCAGTACTTC.

This clonotype was recorded once. A read error is likely, as this CDR3 ends without the conserved phenylalanine or tryptophan. The DNA of the CDR3 is TGTGCCAGCAGCTCGCCCTCGAGCACTGTAGCTTTCCTT. This encodes CASSSPSSTVAFL. This chain connects TRBV5-5 to TRBJ1-1; D gene unclear. This CDR3 has 13 residues. Germline values: CDR1 SGHKS, CDR2 YYEKEE (reference sequence).

This clonotype was recorded many times. V gene TRBV2 combines with J gene TRBJ1-5, with 9 positions matching TRBD1. CDR1 and CDR2 (germline): SNHLY, FYNNEI. CDR3 length: 14 residues. V lost 8 bases, J lost 5 bases, and 7 bases stayed unmatched. This CDR3 reads CASGGQGWDQPQHF. The CDR3 coding sequence is TGTGCCAGCGGGGGACAGGGTTGGGATCAGCCCCAGCATTTT.

This clonotype was detected only a few times. The V gene is TRBV7-9, the J gene TRBJ1-2, with TRBD1 matching 7 bases. The CDR3 is 15 residues long. The trim removed 3 bases at V and 3 bases at J, leaving 7 bases unmatched. Per germline, CDR1 SEHNR and CDR2 FQNEAQ (reference sequence). CDR3 in amino acids: CASSFTGTEDYGYTF. In nucleotides, the CDR3 is TGTGCCAGCAGCTTTACGGGGACAGAGGACTATGGCTACACCTTC.

This clonotype showed up many times. The chain has TRBV4-3 and TRBJ2-3; TRBD2 matches 10 bases. This CDR3 is 18 amino acids long. Trimming took 4 bases from V and 8 from J; bases not matched to a gene: 18. Germline V gives CDR1 LGHNA, CDR2 YSLEER. CDR3 protein: CASSRHLVERGGGGTQYF. The CDR3 DNA reads TGCGCCAGCAGCCGCCATTTGGTGGAGCGGGGGGGTGGGGGTACGCAGTATTTT.

In this sample, this clonotype turned up a few times. The chain links TRBV30 to TRBJ1-1; D call uncertain. The V end was cut by 3 bases, the J end by 10 bases, with 21 bases between. The V gene's germline CDR1 is GTSNPN and CDR2 SVGIG (reference sequence). CDR3 size: 14 residues. CDR3: CAWSKLPMKYVAFF. The CDR3 DNA reads as TGTGCCTGGAGCAAGCTACCGATGAAGTATGTAGCTTTCTTT.